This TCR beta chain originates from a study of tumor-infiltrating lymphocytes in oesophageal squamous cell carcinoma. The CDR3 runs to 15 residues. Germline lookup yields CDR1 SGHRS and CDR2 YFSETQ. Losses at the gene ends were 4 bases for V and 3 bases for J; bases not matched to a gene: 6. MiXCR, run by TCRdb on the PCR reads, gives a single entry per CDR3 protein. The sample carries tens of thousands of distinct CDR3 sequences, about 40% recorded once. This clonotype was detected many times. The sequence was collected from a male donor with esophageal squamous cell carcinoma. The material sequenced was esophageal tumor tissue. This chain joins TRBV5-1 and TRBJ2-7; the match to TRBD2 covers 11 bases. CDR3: CASSTGTSGNYEQYF. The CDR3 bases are TGCGCCAGCAGCACGGGGACTAGCGGAAACTACGAGCAGTACTTC.